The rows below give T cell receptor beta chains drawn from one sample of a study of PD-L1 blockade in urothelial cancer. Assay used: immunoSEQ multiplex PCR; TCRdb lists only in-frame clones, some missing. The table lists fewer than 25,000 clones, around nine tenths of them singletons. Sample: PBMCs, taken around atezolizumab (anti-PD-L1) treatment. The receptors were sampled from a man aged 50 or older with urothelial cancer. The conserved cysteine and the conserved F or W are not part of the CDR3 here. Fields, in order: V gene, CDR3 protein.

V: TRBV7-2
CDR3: ASSLEGAYEQY

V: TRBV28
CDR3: ASKASGARRNEQY

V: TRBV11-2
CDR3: ASSFRGAYTQY

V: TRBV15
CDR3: ATSRDFDQPQH

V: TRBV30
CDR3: AWSPGQFNQPQH

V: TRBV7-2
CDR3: ASSYMTGRTDTQY

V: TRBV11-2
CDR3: ASSTRNEQF

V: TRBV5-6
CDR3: ASSPAQGSNQPQH

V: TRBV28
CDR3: ASSVSNEQF

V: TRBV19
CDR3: ASRSAGGSYEQY

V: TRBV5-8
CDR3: ASSLARGHEQY

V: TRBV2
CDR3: ARGGSRENSPLH

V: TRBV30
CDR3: AWSGGLVGVYEQY

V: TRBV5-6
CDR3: ASSPDRGRQTQY

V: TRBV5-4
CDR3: ASSPQDRAAGELF

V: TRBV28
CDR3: ASTPPPGTDQETQY

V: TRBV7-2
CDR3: ASSWTSGGYNEQF

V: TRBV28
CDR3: ASSSGTGGVGGYT

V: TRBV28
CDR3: ASSLQGNEQY

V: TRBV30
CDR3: AWSVWTGGTKNIQY

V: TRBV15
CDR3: ATSKRVTGLTEAF

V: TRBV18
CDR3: ASSPGPSNQPQH

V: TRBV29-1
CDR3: SASRGSPQETQY

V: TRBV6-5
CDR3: ASRPGLGGGTQY

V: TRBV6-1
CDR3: ASSEDRFDTMNTEAF

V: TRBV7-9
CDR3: ASSGWTSGIKNIQY

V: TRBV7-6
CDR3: ASSPGQGAEEQY

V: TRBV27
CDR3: ATPSPQGEEQY

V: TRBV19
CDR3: AKLDRAPSYEQY

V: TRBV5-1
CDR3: ASSWGPGGWTEAF

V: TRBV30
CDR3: AWSGGAEAVRPQH

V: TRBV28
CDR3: ASREVRDGYT

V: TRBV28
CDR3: ASSNPGGREGSYNEQF

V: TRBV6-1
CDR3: ASSEGGGRRGTDTQY

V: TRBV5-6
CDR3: ASSLTRGLYEQY

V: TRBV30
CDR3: AWRGLAISSYNEQF

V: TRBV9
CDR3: ASSVDGVNTEAF

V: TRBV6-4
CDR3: ASSDSGVSGANVLT

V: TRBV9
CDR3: ASSAVAGSSYEQY

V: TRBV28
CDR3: ASSLTFPSNQPQH

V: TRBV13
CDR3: ASSPKGQTGTSTDTQY

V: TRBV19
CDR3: ASSTSGGLQSEQY